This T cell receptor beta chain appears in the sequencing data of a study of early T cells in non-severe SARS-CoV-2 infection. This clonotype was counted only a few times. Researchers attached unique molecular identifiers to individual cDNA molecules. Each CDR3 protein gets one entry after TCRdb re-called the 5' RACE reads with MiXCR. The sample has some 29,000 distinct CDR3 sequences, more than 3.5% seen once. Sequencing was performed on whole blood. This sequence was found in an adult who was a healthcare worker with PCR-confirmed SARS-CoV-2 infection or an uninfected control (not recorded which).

The CDR3 coding sequence is TGCGCCAGCAGATGGGGACTAGCGGGAGCGGAAGAGCAGTACTTC. Its protein product is CASRWGLAGAEEQYF. The rearrangement uses TRBV5-1 and TRBJ2-7; TRBD2 aligns across 14 bases. V was pared by 5 bases and J by 7 bases, with 8 bases of the junction left unmatched. Germline V gene data show CDR1 as SGHRS and CDR2 as YFSETQ. CDR3 length equals 15 residues.